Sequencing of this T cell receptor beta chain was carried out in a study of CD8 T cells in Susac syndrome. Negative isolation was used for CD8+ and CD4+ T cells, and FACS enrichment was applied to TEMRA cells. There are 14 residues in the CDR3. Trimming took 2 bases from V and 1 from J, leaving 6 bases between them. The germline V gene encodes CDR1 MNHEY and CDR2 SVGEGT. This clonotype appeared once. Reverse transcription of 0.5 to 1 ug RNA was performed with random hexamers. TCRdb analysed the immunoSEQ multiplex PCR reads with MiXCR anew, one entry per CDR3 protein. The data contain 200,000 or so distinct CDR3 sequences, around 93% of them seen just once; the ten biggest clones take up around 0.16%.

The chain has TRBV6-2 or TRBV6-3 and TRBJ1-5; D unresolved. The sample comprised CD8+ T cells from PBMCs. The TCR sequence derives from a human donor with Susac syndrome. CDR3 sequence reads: CASSYMGSNQPQHF. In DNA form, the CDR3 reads TGTGCCAGCAGTTACATGGGGAGCAATCAGCCCCAGCATTTT.